This T cell receptor beta chain was identified in a study of PD-1 blockade in classical Hodgkin lymphoma. Trimming removed 2 bases from V and 1 base from J, with 15 bases in between. CDR1 is SGHRS and CDR2 is YFSETQ in the germline V gene. This CDR3 spans 17 amino acids. TCRdb's table, derived via immunoSEQ multiplex PCR, lists solely in-frame clones and lacks some. The sample gives about 150,000 clones, around four fifths of which show up once; 7.5% to 9.5% is in the top ten. This clone is deemed medium-sized. What it binds is not known. Overall study findings and caveats: Patients who responded completely had about the same baseline diversity as newly diagnosed patients. CD4+ but not CD8+ TCR diversity rose significantly by C4D1.

No patient escaped relapse after autologous stem cell transplantation, and brentuximab vedotin exposure varied. The chain couples TRBV5-1 to TRBJ2-2; perhaps TRBD2 as D (5 bases). Sequencing was performed on peripheral blood mononuclear cells (PBMCs), taken before the second cycle of nivolumab. The receptor's source is a human donor with classical Hodgkin lymphoma. This CDR3 is CASSFGPSIQNTGELFF. The CDR3 bases are TGCGCCAGCAGCTTCGGGCCTAGCATCCAGAACACCGGGGAGCTGTTTTTT.